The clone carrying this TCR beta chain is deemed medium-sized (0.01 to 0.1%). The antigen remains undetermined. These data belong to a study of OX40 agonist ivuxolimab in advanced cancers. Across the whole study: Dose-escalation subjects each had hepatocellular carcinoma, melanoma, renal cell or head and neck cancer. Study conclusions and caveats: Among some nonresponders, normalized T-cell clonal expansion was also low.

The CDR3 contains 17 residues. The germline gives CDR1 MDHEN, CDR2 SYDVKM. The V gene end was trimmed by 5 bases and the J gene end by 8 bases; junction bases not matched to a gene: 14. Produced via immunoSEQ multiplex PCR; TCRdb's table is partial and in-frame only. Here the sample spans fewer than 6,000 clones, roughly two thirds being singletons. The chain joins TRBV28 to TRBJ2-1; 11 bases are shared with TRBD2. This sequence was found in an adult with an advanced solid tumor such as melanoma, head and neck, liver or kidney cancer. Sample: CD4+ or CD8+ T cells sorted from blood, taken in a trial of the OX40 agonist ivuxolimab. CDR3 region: CASSAYGGSGRADEQFF. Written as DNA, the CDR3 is TGTGCCAGCAGTGCCTACGGCGGTAGCGGGAGGGCCGATGAGCAGTTCTTC. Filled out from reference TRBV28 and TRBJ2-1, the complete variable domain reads DVKVTQSSRYLVKRTGEKVFLECVQDMDHENMFWYRQDPGLGLRLIYFSYDVKMKEKGDIPEGYSVSREKKERFSLILESASTNQTSMYLCASSAYGGSGRADEQFFGPGTRLTVL.